This entry features one T cell receptor (beta chain) sequence. Germline CDR1 MGHDK, CDR2 SYGVNS. V lost 2 bases and J lost 8; bases outside the gene matches: 4. The CDR3 totals 13 residues. These data belong to a study of blood T cells in healthy people across ages. Across the whole study: About one barcoded beta molecule per two T cells was captured by template switching.

Combining a sample-barcoded 5' primer with a J-beta primer mix, a second PCR ran for roughly 7 to 12 cycles. Sequencing yielded, for each sample, at least 3 million paired-end reads carrying CDR3. TCRdb used MiXCR to reprocess the 5' RACE reads, holding one entry per CDR3 protein. The sample shows 1.5 million to 2 million distinct CDR3 sequences, over 25% of them seen only once. The gene calls are TRBV25-1 and TRBJ1-1, with TRBD1 matching 8 bases. This TCR was recovered from a woman aged 25 to 39 in good health. The specimen was blood. CDR3 protein: CASSEPDRGEAFF. CDR3 DNA: TGTGCCAGCAGTGAACCCGACAGGGGAGAAGCTTTCTTT.